This T cell receptor beta chain comes out of a study of CD8 T cells in Susac syndrome. The CDR3 spans 13 residues. From germline, CDR1 is SGDLS and CDR2 YYNGEE. V was pared by 4 bases and J by 9 bases, with 6 bases of the junction left unmatched. cDNA came from approximately 0.5 to 1 ug RNA primed by random hexamers. MiXCR, run by TCRdb on the immunoSEQ multiplex PCR reads, gives a single entry per CDR3 protein. Here the sample spans roughly 150,000 distinct CDR3 sequences, over 85% being singletons. Sequencing of TCR beta was undertaken in CD8+ and CD4+ T cells derived from blood. Negative isolation was applied to CD8+ and CD4+ T cells, and FACS enrichment was applied to TEMRA cells.

Sequencing was performed on CD4+ T cells from PBMCs. The clonotype was recovered from a human donor in good health. The chain has TRBV9 and TRBJ2-1, with 8 nucleotides matching TRBD2. Written as DNA, the CDR3 is TGTGCCAGCAGCAAAGGACTAGCAAGTGAGCAGTTCTTC. Its protein product is CASSKGLASEQFF. Full variable domain (outside the CDR3, taken from reference TRBV9 and TRBJ2-1): DSGVTQTPKHLITATGQRVTLRCSPRSGDLSVYWYQQSLDQGLQFLIQYYNGEERAKGNILERFSAQQFPDLHSELNLSSLELGDSALYFCASSKGLASEQFFGPGTRLTVL.